This T cell receptor (beta chain) was sequenced in a study of T cell clonality in common variable immunodeficiency. Findings of the study overall: TCRbeta clonality was increased in CVID versus healthy controls. Fewer deletions and N-nucleotide insertions were reportedly seen in common variable immunodeficiency TCR beta sequences. Shared TCRbeta clones were fewer between CVID subjects than controls.

The CDR3 extends over 15 amino acids. CDR1 and CDR2 from the germline V gene are KGHSH and LQKENI. V lost 2 bases and J lost 1, with 11 bases in between. As to this clone: What it binds is unknown. The CDR3 goes on 3 residues after the read ends, and that part is filled in from the germline J gene.

Sequencing input was equivalent genomic DNA from CVID and controls. Libraries were prepared by immunoSEQ multiplex PCR; TCRdb keeps only in-frame clonotypes and omits some of them. This sample carries around 50,000 clones, none of them present only once. Sequenced input: peripheral blood mononuclear cells. The source is a person aged 18 to 70 in good health. This rearrangement joins TRBV18 to TRBJ1-1, with D maybe TRBD1 (6 bases). The chain's CDR3 is CASSPVAGENTEAFF. Incomplete CDR3 DNA: TGTGCCAGCTCACCAGTGGCAGGGGAGAACACTGAA.